The text below deals with one T cell receptor beta chain. This specimen belongs to a study of technical replicates of blood from a handful of donors. CDR1 is WNHNN and CDR2 is SYGVQD in the germline V gene (reference sequence). The CDR3 is 20 amino acids. V lost 0 bases, J lost 3 bases, and 16 bases stayed unmatched. TCRdb keeps only in-frame clones here, not all; method: immunoSEQ multiplex PCR. This table holds more than 80,000 clones, roughly 95% found once. Sequencing was done on a sample of T cells isolated from PBMCs. The chain has TRBV10-1 and TRBJ2-1, with TRBD2 matching over 8 bases. The TCR comes from a human donor in good health. CDR3: CASSESRFFSGRPIYNEQFF. The CDR3 nucleotides are TGCGCCAGCAGTGAGTCTCGGTTTTTCAGCGGGAGACCGATCTACAATGAGCAGTTCTTC.